The 26 T cell receptor beta chains reported below all come from one sample, sequenced in a study of cytomegalovirus exposure and HLA in healthy donors. This table comes from immunoSEQ multiplex PCR, and its TCRdb copy is limited to in-frame clones, with some not included. The data hold around 60,000 clones, with approximately 95% observed a single time. Sequenced sample: PBMCs. The receptors shown here come from a woman aged 18-30 years in good health and CMV-seronegative.

V usage is TRBV6-1 and J usage is TRBJ2-5; 7 bases are shared with TRBD2. The V segment lost 3 bases and the J segment 5 bases; nucleotides outside the gene matches: 0. Germline V lookup: CDR1 MNHNS, CDR2 SASEGT. This CDR3 region has 12 residues. CDR3: CASSEGGETQYF. The CDR3 DNA follows: TGTGCCAGCAGTGAGGGGGGGGAGACCCAGTACTTC.

The genes are TRBV10-3 and TRBJ2-7; the match to TRBD2 covers 7 bases. The CDR3 covers 15 residues. J gave up 1 base and V 0 bases, and 3 bases lay outside the gene matches. Germline CDR1 and CDR2: ENHRY and SYGVKD. CDR3 DNA sequence: TGTGCCATCAGTGAGTCGGGCGGGAGTTCCTACGAGCAGTACTTC. This sequence encodes CAISESGGSSYEQYF.

This clone came up a few times. This chain uses TRBV6-1 with TRBJ1-4; no firm D call. The length of the CDR3 is 14 residues. The germline gives CDR1 MNHNS, CDR2 SASEGT. V lost 1 base to trimming and J lost 5 bases, with 8 bases between them. CDR3 in amino acids: CASSEGAENEKLFF. For the CDR3, the DNA is TGTGCCAGCAGTGAAGGGGCAGAGAATGAAAAACTGTTTTTT.

The chain combines TRBV4-2 with TRBJ2-3; weak D call: TRBD2 (5 bases). This CDR3 is 17 amino acids long. Germline V CDR1 and CDR2: LGHNA, YNFKEQ. V dropped 2 bases and J dropped 1 base, with 16 bases sitting between them. CDR3 nucleotides: TGTGCCAGCAGCCAATCCTCCGGCCCCGGGGGCACAGATACGCAGTATTTT. Residues: CASSQSSGPGGTDTQYF.

The rearrangement links TRBV28 to TRBJ2-1, with 9 bases aligning to TRBD2. The CDR3 is 18 amino acids. V trimming: 4 bases; J trimming: 4 bases; junction bases outside the gene matches: 14. Per the germline V gene, CDR1 is MDHEN and CDR2 is SYDVKM. CDR3 nucleotides: TGTGCCAGCAGTTCGGGTAGCGCGGGAGGGCCGGGATACAATGAGCAGTTCTTC. Amino acids: CASSSGSAGGPGYNEQFF.

This chain uses TRBV2 with TRBJ2-5, with TRBD2 matching 8 bases. Trimming at V came to 6 bases and at J to 5 bases, leaving 5 bases not matched to a gene. The CDR3 extends over 13 amino acids. CDR1 is SNHLY, CDR2 FYNNEI, per germline. The CDR3 is CASRTSAYETQYF. In nucleotides, the CDR3 is TGTGCCAGCAGGACTAGCGCCTACGAGACCCAGTACTTC. The whole variable domain, remainder taken from reference TRBV2 and TRBJ2-5, is EPEVTQTPSHQVTQMGQEVILRCVPISNHLYFYWYRQILGQKVEFLVSFYNNEISEKSEIFDDQFSVERPDGSNFTLKIRSTKLEDSAMYFCASRTSAYETQYFGPGTRLLVL.

The chain recombines TRBV7-2 with TRBJ1-1, with 7 bases aligning to TRBD1. Germline loops: CDR1 SGHTA, CDR2 FQGNSA. There are 18 residues in the CDR3. V gave up 2 bases and J gave up 0 bases; unmatched junction bases: 12. The CDR3, as DNA: TGTGCCAGCAGCTTACGTCGGACAGGAGGGGGGCTGAACACTGAAGCTTTCTTT. Translating it yields CASSLRRTGGGLNTEAFF.

The CDR3: CASSQGGPLGEQYF. The CDR3 region has the DNA TGTGCCAGCAGTCAGGGGGGTCCGCTGGGTGAGCAGTACTTC. This chain uses TRBV6-5 with TRBJ2-7; perhaps TRBD1 as D (7 bases). V gave up 5 bases and J gave up 7 bases, with 18 bases separating them. This CDR3 has 14 amino acids. Germline V gives CDR1 MNHEY, CDR2 SVGAGI.

The CDR3, as DNA: TGTGCCAGCAGTCCGCGAAACCCCCAAGCGGGAGGGCCCCCCTACAATGAGCAGTTCTTC. Protein: CASSPRNPQAGGPPYNEQFF. The chain links TRBV27 to TRBJ2-1, with 10 bases fitting TRBD2. The V gene's germline CDR1 is MNHEY and CDR2 SMNVEV (reference sequence). V shed 5 bases and J 2 bases; nucleotides not matched to a gene: 18. The CDR3 is 20 amino acids.

V gene TRBV28 combines with J gene TRBJ2-5; no clear D gene. Germline CDR1 MDHEN, CDR2 SYDVKM. The CDR3 is 13 amino acids. V gave up 6 bases and J gave up 0 bases, with 8 bases separating them. The CDR3 loop is CASRSTDQETQYF. The CDR3 DNA reads as TGTGCCAGCAGATCCACAGACCAAGAGACCCAGTACTTC. Complete variable domain (other parts from reference TRBV28 and TRBJ2-5): DVKVTQSSRYLVKRTGEKVFLECVQDMDHENMFWYRQDPGLGLRLIYFSYDVKMKEKGDIPEGYSVSREKKERFSLILESASTNQTSMYLCASRSTDQETQYFGPGTRLLVL.

The genes are TRBV30 and TRBJ2-7, with a tentative D call TRBD1 (8 bases). Trimming cost V 5 bases and J 3 bases, with 14 bases left between them. The germline V gene has CDR1 GTSNPN and CDR2 SVGIG (reference sequence). The CDR3 extends over 13 amino acids. The CDR3 spells CAWAGDRGYEQYF. DNA of the CDR3: TGTGCCTGGGCGGGAGACAGGGGCTACGAGCAGTACTTC.

Concerning this clone itself: The sample carries other DNA sequences with the same CDR3. The rearrangement uses TRBV7-2 and TRBJ1-5; TRBD1 matches at 7 bases. The junction had 3 bases not matched to a gene; V was cut back by 5 bases and J by 5 bases. The CDR3 length is 13 residues. Germline assignment: CDR1 SGHTA and CDR2 FQGNSA. The CDR3 region has the DNA TGTGCCAGCAGCGTCAGGGGGGATCAGCCCCAGCATTTT. This encodes CASSVRGDQPQHF.

The gene calls are TRBV20-1 and TRBJ2-1; D remains unclear. Germline loops: CDR1 DFQATT, CDR2 SNEGSKA (reference sequence). This CDR3 spans 11 amino acids. V was pared by 2 bases and J by 15 bases, with 14 bases between. The CDR3 loop reads CSARKDKPGFF. CDR3 nucleotide sequence: TGCAGTGCTAGAAAAGACAAGCCCGGGTTCTTC.

The chain uses TRBV4-3 and TRBJ1-2; tentatively, D is TRBD1 (6 bases). Trimming removed 0 bases at V and 4 bases at J, with 9 bases between. Germline CDR1 reads LGHNA; CDR2 reads YSLEER. The CDR3 covers 14 residues. CDR3 in amino acids: CASSQDLGAYGYTF. CDR3 sequence (DNA): TGCGCCAGCAGCCAAGATCTGGGGGCCTATGGCTACACCTTC.

This clone showed up just once. The genes are TRBV5-4 and TRBJ2-6; D call uncertain. V lost 0 bases to trimming and J lost 2 bases, with 3 bases between them. CDR3 size: 14 residues. The germline gives CDR1 SGHNT, CDR2 YYREEE (reference sequence). This CDR3 reads CASSLGTGANVLTF. The CDR3 nucleotides are TGTGCCAGCAGCTTGGGTACTGGGGCCAACGTCCTGACTTTC.

This chain joins TRBV6-6 and TRBJ1-5, with 7 nucleotides matching TRBD1. The V gene's germline CDR1 is MNHNY and CDR2 SVGAGI (reference sequence). The CDR3 is 16 amino acids. J gave up 0 bases and V 6 bases, and 8 bases lay outside the gene matches. The CDR3, as DNA: TGTGCCAGCAGCCACACACAGGGGTATAGCAATCAGCCCCAGCATTTT. Residues: CASSHTQGYSNQPQHF.

The V gene is TRBV5-1, the J gene TRBJ1-4, with D uncertain. Germline V gene data show CDR1 as SGHRS and CDR2 as YFSETQ. The CDR3 contains 14 residues. V was shortened by 3 bases and J by 6 bases, with 12 bases between the two germline ends. The CDR3 region has the DNA TGCGCCAGCAGCTCGCCCCCCGACTATGAAAAACTGTTTTTT. This encodes CASSSPPDYEKLFF.

In DNA, the CDR3 is TGTGCCATCAGTGGCCCTAGCGGGAGGGCTGGAGATACGCAGTATTTT. It is translated as CAISGPSGRAGDTQYF. This sequence joins TRBV10-3 and TRBJ2-3; 12 bases agree with TRBD2. In germline, CDR1 is ENHRY, CDR2 SYGVKD. CDR3 size: 16 residues. Trimming removed 4 bases from V and 5 bases from J; junction bases left unmatched: 7.

V usage is TRBV11-1 and J usage is TRBJ1-4; 9 nucleotides align to TRBD1. The CDR3 runs to 14 residues. V shed 4 bases and J 5 bases; nucleotides not matched to a gene: 2. In germline, CDR1 is SGHAT, CDR2 FQDESV (reference sequence). The CDR3: CASSSGTGNEKLFF. The CDR3 DNA sequence: TGTGCCAGCAGCTCCGGGACAGGGAATGAAAAACTGTTTTTT.

This chain uses TRBV4-3 with TRBJ2-1; 13 bases are a match to TRBD2. Germline-derived CDR1 and CDR2 are LGHNA and YSLEER. The trim removed 4 bases at V and 7 bases at J, leaving 7 bases unmatched. This CDR3 comprises 16 residues. The CDR3 loop reads CASSLYRTSGSNEQFF. The CDR3 coding sequence is TGCGCCAGCAGCCTGTACCGGACTAGCGGGAGTAATGAGCAGTTCTTC.

The V gene is TRBV5-1, the J gene TRBJ2-1; perhaps TRBD2 as D (6 bases). The CDR3 sequence is 13 residues long. Looked up from germline, CDR1 is SGHRS and CDR2 is YFSETQ. V lost 7 bases and J 9 bases, leaving 17 bases between the germline ends. This chain's CDR3 is CASLDYGSGEQFF. The DNA of the CDR3 is TGCGCCAGCCTGGACTACGGGTCTGGTGAGCAGTTCTTC.

This sequence joins TRBV10-3 and TRBJ2-5, with TRBD1 as a possible D gene (5 bases). With 11 bases removed from V and 0 bases from J, the gap between germline ends came to 10 bases. The CDR3 spans 12 residues. Germline CDR1 is ENHRY and CDR2 is SYGVKD. The CDR3 sequence: CAVGPYQETQYF. The CDR3 coding sequence is TGTGCCGTGGGGCCGTACCAAGAGACCCAGTACTTC.

This clone was seen a single time. The rearrangement joins TRBV27 to TRBJ1-1, with D possibly matching TRBD1 (5 bases). Looked up from germline, CDR1 is MNHEY and CDR2 is SMNVEV (reference sequence). The CDR3 sequence is 16 residues long. Trimming pared 5 bases from V and 5 bases from J, leaving 21 bases between. CDR3: CASSPRVGRWSTEAFF. The CDR3 DNA reads TGTGCCAGCAGTCCCAGGGTGGGGAGGTGGTCTACTGAAGCTTTCTTT.

The chain joins TRBV4-2 to TRBJ1-5; TRBD1 is a possible D gene (5 bases). The V and J ends lost 0 bases and 6 bases respectively, with 12 bases between them. Germline loops: CDR1 LGHNA, CDR2 YNFKEQ. The CDR3 runs 15 residues. The CDR3 sequence is CASSQDWGGFQPQHF. CDR3 DNA: TGTGCCAGCAGCCAAGATTGGGGGGGGTTTCAGCCCCAGCATTTT.

The CDR3 here is CASSYATVNEKLFF. DNA for the CDR3: TGTGCCAGCAGTTACGCGACAGTGAATGAAAAACTGTTTTTT. This chain uses TRBV6-5 with TRBJ1-4; D is possibly TRBD1 (5 bases). The V gene's germline CDR1 is MNHEY and CDR2 SVGAGI. The CDR3 is 14 residues long. Trimming took 2 bases from V and 5 from J, leaving 9 bases between them.

The chain links TRBV7-2 to TRBJ2-2; perhaps TRBD2 as D (7 bases). V was shortened by 5 bases and J by 6 bases, with 19 bases between the two germline ends. The CDR3 has 16 amino acids. The V gene's germline CDR1 is SGHTA and CDR2 FQGNSA. CDR3 bases: TGTGCCAGCAGCCTCCGGGGCCCGGGGGGCGCCGGGGAGCTGTTTTTT. Residues: CASSLRGPGGAGELFF.